This TCR beta chain was observed in a study of cytomegalovirus exposure and HLA in healthy donors. Overall study findings and caveats: Certain indistinguishable V segments, among them TRBV6-2 and TRBV6-3, were excluded.

As regards this clone: Its antigen is not known.

The PCR employed 60 Vbeta primers together with 13 Jbeta primers. The method was immunoSEQ multiplex PCR; TCRdb's version includes in-frame clones alone and lacks a portion of them. Reported are tens of thousands of clones; the ten largest clones contain roughly an eighth. V lost 4 bases and J lost 4; bases outside the gene matches: 8. Germline lookup yields CDR1 SEHNR and CDR2 FQNEAQ (reference sequence). The CDR3 sequence is 15 residues long. The specimen was PBMCs. The source of this sequence is a woman in her fifties or sixties in good health and CMV-seropositive. The rearrangement joins TRBV7-9 to TRBJ2-7; 9 bases map to TRBD1. The chain's CDR3 is CASSSFRDRAYEQYF. In DNA, the CDR3 is TGTGCCAGCAGCTCCTTTCGGGACAGGGCGTACGAGCAGTACTTC.